The present T cell receptor (beta chain) was sequenced within a study of HIV-infected children after antiretroviral therapy interruption. At the level of the study: Interruption-arm samples span weeks 0, 12, interruption end (24 or 48), and about 3 years post-study.

Germline V CDR1 and CDR2: SGHVS, FQNEAQ. The CDR3 is 16 residues long. Unmatched junction bases numbered 8, after V lost 4 bases and J lost 7 bases. Study findings and constraints: After treatment interruption started, naive CD4+ CDR3 overlap across time points dropped.

The treatment: PENTA 11 planned treatment interruption arm or continuous ART arm. The TCR library was built from RNA with a 3' RACE protocol and unique molecular identifiers. TCRdb re-called the 3' RACE reads through MiXCR, storing one row per CDR3 protein. The sample records 5,500 to 8,000 distinct CDR3 sequences, about 16% being singletons. In its sample, this clonotype was seen many times. Its antigen remains unidentified. The sample consisted of CD45RO+ CD8+ T cells from PBMCs, pooled from several time points, taken from a donor given antiretroviral therapy, either interrupted or continuous. The subset is: memory CD8+ CD45RO+ CD45RA- T cells. The sequence was obtained from a pool of human donors with HIV. The chain couples TRBV7-8 to TRBJ2-1; 12 bases fit TRBD2. Written as DNA, the CDR3 is TGTGCCAGCAGCTATCTAGCGGGAGGGTCTTTGAATGAGCAGTTCTTC. The encoded protein is CASSYLAGGSLNEQFF.